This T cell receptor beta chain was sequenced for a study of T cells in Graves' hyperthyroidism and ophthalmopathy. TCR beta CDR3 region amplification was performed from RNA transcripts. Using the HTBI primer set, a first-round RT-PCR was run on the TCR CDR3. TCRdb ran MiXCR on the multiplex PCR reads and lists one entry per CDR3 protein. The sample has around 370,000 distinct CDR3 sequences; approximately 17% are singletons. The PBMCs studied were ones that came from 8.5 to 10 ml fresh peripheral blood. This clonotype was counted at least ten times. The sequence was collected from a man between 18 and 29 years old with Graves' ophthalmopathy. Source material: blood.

The CDR3 sequence: CSARVQGNTGELFF. The CDR3 DNA is TGCAGTGCTAGAGTACAGGGCAACACCGGGGAGCTGTTTTTT. The V call is TRBV20-1, the J call TRBJ2-2, with a tentative D call TRBD1 (6 bases). Germline CDR1 DFQATT, CDR2 SNEGSKA (reference sequence). CDR3 length: 14 amino acids. V lost 1 base and J 2 bases, leaving 8 bases between the germline ends.